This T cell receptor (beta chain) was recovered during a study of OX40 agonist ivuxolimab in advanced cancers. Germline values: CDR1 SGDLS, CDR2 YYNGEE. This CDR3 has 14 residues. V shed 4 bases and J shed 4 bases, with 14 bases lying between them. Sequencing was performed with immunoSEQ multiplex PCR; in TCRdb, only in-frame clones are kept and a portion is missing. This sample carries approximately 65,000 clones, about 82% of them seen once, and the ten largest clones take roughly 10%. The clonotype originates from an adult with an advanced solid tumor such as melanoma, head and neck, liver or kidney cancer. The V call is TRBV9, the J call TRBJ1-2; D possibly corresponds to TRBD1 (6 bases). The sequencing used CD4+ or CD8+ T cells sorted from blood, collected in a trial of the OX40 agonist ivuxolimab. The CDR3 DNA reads TGTGCCAGCAGCCCTGGACAGCCACTCTATGGCTACACCTTC. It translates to CASSPGQPLYGYTF.